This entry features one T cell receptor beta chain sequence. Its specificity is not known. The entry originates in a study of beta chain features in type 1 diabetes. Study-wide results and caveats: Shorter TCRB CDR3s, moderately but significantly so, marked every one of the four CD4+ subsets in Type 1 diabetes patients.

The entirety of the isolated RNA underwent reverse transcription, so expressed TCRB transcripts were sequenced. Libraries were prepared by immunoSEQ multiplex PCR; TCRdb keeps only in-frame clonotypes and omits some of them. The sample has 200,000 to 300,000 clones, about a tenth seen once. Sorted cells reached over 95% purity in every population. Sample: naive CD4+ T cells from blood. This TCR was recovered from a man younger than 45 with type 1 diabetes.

CDR3 in amino acids: CASRGISTGLNSPLHF. The CDR3 nucleotides read TGTGCCAGCAGGGGGATCTCGACAGGGCTAAATTCACCCCTCCACTTT. The genes are TRBV2 and TRBJ1-6; 7 bases match TRBD1. Germline V gene sequence: CDR1 SNHLY, CDR2 FYNNEI. The CDR3 length is 16 residues. Trimming at V came to 6 bases and at J to 7 bases, leaving 12 bases not matched to a gene.